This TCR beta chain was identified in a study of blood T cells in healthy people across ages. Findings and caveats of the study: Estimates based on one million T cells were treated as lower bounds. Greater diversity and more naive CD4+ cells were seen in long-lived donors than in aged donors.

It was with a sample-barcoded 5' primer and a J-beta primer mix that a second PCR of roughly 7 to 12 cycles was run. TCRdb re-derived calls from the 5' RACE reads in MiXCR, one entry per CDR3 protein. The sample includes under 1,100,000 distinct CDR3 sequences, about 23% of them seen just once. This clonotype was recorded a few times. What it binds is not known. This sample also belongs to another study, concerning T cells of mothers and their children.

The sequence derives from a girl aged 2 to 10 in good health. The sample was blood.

In DNA, the CDR3 is TGCGCCAGCACCGCGGACGGAGGTCCTAATCAGCCCCAGCATTTT. Its translation: CASTADGGPNQPQHF. The chain employs TRBV5-1 and TRBJ1-5; D gene uncertain. This CDR3 has 15 residues. Per germline, CDR1 SGHRS and CDR2 YFSETQ. Trimming took 6 bases from V and 4 from J, leaving 17 bases between them.